These T cell receptor beta chains were read from a single sample in a study of cytotoxic CD8 clonotypes in ibrutinib-treated CLL. This table comes from immunoSEQ multiplex PCR, and its TCRdb copy is limited to in-frame clones, with some not included. The data hold 65,000 to 90,000 clones, with 70% to 90% observed a single time. This sample comprised PBMCs, obtained after 24 months of ibrutinib treatment. All receptors derive from a human donor with chronic lymphocytic leukemia. Each CDR3 is given with its conserved first and last residue. Each record gives: clone size, J gene, V gene, D gene, CDR3 DNA, CDR3 protein. The D gene is left open where the match is weak. Size values are once, few and many counts, or a class for expanded clones, and some rows have none.

>-|TRBJ2-3|TRBV5-6|-
TGTGCCAGCAGCTTGGAGGAAGGGAACACAGATACGCAGTATTTT
CASSLEEGNTDTQYF
>-|TRBJ1-3|TRBV28|TRBD1
TGTGCCAGCAGTCTGGGACAGATCTCTGGAAACACCATATATTTT
CASSLGQISGNTIYF
>-|TRBJ2-3|TRBV5-4|-
TGTGCCAGCAGCCGCTCCCAAGTAGAGACAGATACGCAGTATTTT
CASSRSQVETDTQYF
>-|TRBJ1-3|TRBV9|-
TGTGCCAGCAGCCCGGGACAAGGGGGTGACACCATATATTTT
CASSPGQGGDTIYF
>-|TRBJ2-2|TRBV9|-
TGTGCCAGCAGCGCCCCCCTTCAGGGCAGATACACCGGGGAGCTGTTTTTT
CASSAPLQGRYTGELFF
>once|TRBJ2-3|TRBV10-3|TRBD1
TGTGCCATCAGTGCTAAAACAGGGGACAGCACAGATACGCAGTATTTT
CAISAKTGDSTDTQYF
>-|TRBJ1-2|TRBV7-3|-
TGTGCCAGCAGCTTAAGCGCAGAGGGCGATGGCTACACCTTC
CASSLSAEGDGYTF
>-|TRBJ2-3|TRBV11-3|TRBD2
TGTGCCAGCAGCTTGACTAGCGGGAGCACAGATACGCAGTATTTT
CASSLTSGSTDTQYF
>-|TRBJ2-3|TRBV5-6|-
TGTGCCAGCAGCTTTCTAGCTGTTAGCACAGATACGCAGTATTTT
CASSFLAVSTDTQYF
>-|TRBJ1-1|TRBV7-2|-
TGTGCCAGCAGCTTAGGGGCAGGAATGAACACTGAAGCTTTCTTT
CASSLGAGMNTEAFF
>-|TRBJ2-1|TRBV28|-
TGTGCCAGCAGTTTGGAAGGGCGGGATGAGCAGTTCTTC
CASSLEGRDEQFF
>-|TRBJ2-2|TRBV2|TRBD1
TGTGCCAGCGTCACAGGGGACACCGGGGAGCTGTTTTTT
CASVTGDTGELFF
>few|TRBJ1-1|TRBV18|-
TGTGCCAGCTCACCAATCCCCCAGGCGGACACTGAAGCTTTCTTT
CASSPIPQADTEAFF
>-|TRBJ2-4|TRBV4-1|TRBD1
TGCGCCAGCAGCCAATCCGGGACAGGGTCGGAAAACATTCAGTACTTC
CASSQSGTGSENIQYF
>-|TRBJ2-7|TRBV5-4|TRBD2
TGTGCCAGCAGCTTGGCCGGGACTAGCGGCACCTACGAGCAGTACTTC
CASSLAGTSGTYEQYF